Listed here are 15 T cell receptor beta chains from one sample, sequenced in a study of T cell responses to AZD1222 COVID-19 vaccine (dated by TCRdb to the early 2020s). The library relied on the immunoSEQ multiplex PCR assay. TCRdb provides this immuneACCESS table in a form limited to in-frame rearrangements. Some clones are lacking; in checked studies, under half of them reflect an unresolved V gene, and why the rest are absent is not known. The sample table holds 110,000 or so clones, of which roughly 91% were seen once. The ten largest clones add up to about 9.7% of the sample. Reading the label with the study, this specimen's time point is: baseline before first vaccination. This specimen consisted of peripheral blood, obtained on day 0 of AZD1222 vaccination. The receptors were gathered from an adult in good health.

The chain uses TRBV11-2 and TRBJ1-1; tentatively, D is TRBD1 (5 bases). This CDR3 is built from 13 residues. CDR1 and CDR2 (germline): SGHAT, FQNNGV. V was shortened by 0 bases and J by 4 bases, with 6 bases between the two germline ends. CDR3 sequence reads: CASSLEGVTEAFF. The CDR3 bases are TGTGCCAGCAGCTTAGAAGGGGTCACTGAAGCTTTCTTT.

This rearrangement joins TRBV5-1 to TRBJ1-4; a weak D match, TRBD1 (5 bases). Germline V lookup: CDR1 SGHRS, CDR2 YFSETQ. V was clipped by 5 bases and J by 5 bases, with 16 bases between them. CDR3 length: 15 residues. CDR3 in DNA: TGCGCCAGCAGAGGGGAGCGGGCAGAAAATGAAAAACTGTTTTTT. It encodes CASRGERAENEKLFF. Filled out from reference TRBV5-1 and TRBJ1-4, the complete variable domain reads KAGVTQTPRYLIKTRGQQVTLSCSPISGHRSVSWYQQTPGQGLQFLFEYFSETQRNKGNFPGRFSGRQFSNSRSEMNVSTLELGDSALYLCASRGERAENEKLFFGSGTQLSVL.

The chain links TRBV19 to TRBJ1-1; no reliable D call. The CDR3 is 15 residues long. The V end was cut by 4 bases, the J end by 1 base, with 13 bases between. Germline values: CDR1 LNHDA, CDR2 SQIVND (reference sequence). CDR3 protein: CASSTPSGGNTEAFF. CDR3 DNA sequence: TGTGCCAGTAGTACCCCCTCCGGCGGGAACACTGAAGCTTTCTTT. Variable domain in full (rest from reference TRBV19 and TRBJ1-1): DGGITQSPKYLFRKEGQNVTLSCEQNLNHDAMYWYRQDPGQGLRLIYYSQIVNDFQKGDIAEGYSVSREKKESFPLTVTSAQKNPTAFYLCASSTPSGGNTEAFFGQGTRLTVV.

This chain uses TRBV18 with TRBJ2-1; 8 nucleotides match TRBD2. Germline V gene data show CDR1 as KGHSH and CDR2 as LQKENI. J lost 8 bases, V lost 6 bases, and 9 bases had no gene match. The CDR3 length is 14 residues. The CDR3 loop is CASSPKRENHEQFF. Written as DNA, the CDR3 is TGTGCCAGCTCTCCCAAGCGGGAGAACCATGAGCAGTTCTTC. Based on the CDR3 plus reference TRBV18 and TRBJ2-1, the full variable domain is NAGVMQNPRHLVRRRGQEARLRCSPMKGHSHVYWYRQLPEEGLKFMVYLQKENIIDESGMPKERFSAEFPKEGPSILRIQQVVRGDSAAYFCASSPKRENHEQFFGPGTRLTVL.

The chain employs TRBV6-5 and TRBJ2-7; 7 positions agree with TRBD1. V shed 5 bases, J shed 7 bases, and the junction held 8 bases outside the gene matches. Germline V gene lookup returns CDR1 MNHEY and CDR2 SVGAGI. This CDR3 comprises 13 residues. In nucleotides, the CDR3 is TGTGCCAGCAGTCCGGGACAGTCTTTGGAGCAGTACTTC. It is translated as CASSPGQSLEQYF.

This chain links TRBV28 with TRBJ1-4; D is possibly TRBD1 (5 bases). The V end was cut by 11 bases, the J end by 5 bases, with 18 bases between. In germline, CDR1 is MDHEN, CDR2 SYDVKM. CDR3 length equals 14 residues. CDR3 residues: CAGGSQDPNEKLFF. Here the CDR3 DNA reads TGTGCCGGAGGATCACAGGACCCGAATGAAAAACTGTTTTTT.

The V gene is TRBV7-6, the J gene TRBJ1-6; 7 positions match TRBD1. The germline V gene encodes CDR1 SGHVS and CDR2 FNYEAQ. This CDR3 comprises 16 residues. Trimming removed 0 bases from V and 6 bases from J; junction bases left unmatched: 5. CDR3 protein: CASSLAEGAGNSPLHF. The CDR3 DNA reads TGTGCCAGCAGCTTAGCCGAGGGGGCGGGTAATTCACCCCTCCACTTT. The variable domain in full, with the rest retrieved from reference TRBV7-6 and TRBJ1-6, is GAGVSQSPRYKVTKRGQDVALRCDPISGHVSLYWYRQALGQGPEFLTYFNYEAQQDKSGLPNDRFSAERPEGSISTLTIQRTEQRDSAMYRCASSLAEGAGNSPLHFGNGTRLTVT.

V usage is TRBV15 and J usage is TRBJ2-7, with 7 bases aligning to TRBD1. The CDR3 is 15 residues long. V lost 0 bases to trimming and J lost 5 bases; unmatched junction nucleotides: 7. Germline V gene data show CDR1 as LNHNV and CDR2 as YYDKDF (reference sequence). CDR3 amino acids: CATSRDPGGTDEQYF. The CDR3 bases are TGTGCCACCAGCAGAGATCCAGGGGGTACGGACGAGCAGTACTTC.

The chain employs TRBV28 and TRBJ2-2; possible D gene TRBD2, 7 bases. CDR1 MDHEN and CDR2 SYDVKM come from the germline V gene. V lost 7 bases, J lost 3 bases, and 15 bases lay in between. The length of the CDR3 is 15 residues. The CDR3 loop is CASTKGGRDTGELFF. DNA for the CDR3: TGTGCCAGCACCAAGGGGGGGCGGGACACCGGGGAGCTGTTTTTT. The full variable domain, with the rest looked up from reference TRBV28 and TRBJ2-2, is DVKVTQSSRYLVKRTGEKVFLECVQDMDHENMFWYRQDPGLGLRLIYFSYDVKMKEKGDIPEGYSVSREKKERFSLILESASTNQTSMYLCASTKGGRDTGELFFGEGSRLTVL.

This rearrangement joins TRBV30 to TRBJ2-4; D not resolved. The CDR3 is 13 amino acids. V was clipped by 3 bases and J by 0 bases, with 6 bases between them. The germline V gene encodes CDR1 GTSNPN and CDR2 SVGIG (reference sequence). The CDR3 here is CAWRWGAKNIQYF. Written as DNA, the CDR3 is TGTGCCTGGAGATGGGGAGCCAAAAACATTCAGTACTTC.

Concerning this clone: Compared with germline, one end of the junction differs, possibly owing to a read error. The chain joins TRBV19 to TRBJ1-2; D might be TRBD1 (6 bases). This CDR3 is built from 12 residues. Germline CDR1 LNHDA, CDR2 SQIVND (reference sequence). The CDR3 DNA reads TGTGCCAGTACCCAAACCGCGGGGGCTCTATCCTTC. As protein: CASTQTAGALSF.

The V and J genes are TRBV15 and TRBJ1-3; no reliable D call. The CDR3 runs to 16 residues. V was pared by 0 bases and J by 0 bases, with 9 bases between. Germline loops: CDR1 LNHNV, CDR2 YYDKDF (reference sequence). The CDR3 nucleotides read TGTGCCACCAGCAGAGATTTACGGATCTCTGGAAACACCATATATTTT. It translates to CATSRDLRISGNTIYF.

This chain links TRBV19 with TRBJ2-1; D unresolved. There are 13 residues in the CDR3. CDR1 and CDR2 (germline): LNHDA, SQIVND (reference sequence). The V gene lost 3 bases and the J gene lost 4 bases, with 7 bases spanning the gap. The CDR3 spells CASSMFGYNEQFF. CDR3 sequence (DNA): TGTGCCAGTAGTATGTTCGGTTACAATGAGCAGTTCTTC. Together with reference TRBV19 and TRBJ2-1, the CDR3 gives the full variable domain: DGGITQSPKYLFRKEGQNVTLSCEQNLNHDAMYWYRQDPGQGLRLIYYSQIVNDFQKGDIAEGYSVSREKKESFPLTVTSAQKNPTAFYLCASSMFGYNEQFFGPGTRLTVL.

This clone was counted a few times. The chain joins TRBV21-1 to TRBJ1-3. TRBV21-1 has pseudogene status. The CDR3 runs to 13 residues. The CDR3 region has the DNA TGTGCCAGCAGCAGGGACTCTGGAAACACCATATATTTT. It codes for CASSRDSGNTIYF.

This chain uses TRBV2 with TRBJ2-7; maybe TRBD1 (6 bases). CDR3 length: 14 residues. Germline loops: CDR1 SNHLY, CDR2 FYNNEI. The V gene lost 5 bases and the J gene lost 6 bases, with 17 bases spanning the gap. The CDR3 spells CASSSGTLTLEQYF. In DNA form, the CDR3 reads TGTGCCAGCAGTTCCGGGACACTAACCCTCGAGCAGTACTTC.